The clone carrying this T cell receptor beta chain showed up just a few times. The data were taken from a study of early T cells in non-severe SARS-CoV-2 infection. Unique molecular identifiers (one per individual cDNA molecule) were attached. TCRdb reprocessed the 5' RACE reads via MiXCR and lists one record per CDR3 protein. Of roughly 86,000 distinct CDR3 sequences listed, roughly 15% were seen once; the top ten hold approximately 0.5%. Between the trimmed V and J ends, which lost 5 bases and 3 bases, there was a span of 14 bases. The CDR3 has 15 amino acids. The V and J genes are TRBV12-3 or TRBV12-4 and TRBJ1-5; D is perhaps TRBD1 (5 bases). Sequenced: whole blood. The sequence derives from an adult who was a healthcare worker with PCR-confirmed SARS-CoV-2 infection or an uninfected control (not recorded which). In DNA form, the CDR3 reads TGTGCCAGCAGTAAAATAGACAGTATCAATCAGCCCCAGCATTTT. Translating it yields CASSKIDSINQPQHF.